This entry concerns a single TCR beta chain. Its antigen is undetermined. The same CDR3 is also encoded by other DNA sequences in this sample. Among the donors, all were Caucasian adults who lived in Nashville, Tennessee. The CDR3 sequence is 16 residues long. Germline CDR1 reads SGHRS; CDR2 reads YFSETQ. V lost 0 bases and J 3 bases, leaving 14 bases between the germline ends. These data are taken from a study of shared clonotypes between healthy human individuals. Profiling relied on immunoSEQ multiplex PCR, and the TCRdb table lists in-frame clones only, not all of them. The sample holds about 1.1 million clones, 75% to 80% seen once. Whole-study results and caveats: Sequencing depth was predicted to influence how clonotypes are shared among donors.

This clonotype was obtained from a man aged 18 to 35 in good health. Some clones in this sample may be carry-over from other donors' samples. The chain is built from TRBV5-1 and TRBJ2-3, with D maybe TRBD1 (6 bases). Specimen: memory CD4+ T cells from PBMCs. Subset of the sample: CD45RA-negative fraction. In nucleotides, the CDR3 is TGCGCCAGCAGCTTGGATTCAGGGGCGGGTACAGATACGCAGTATTTT. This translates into CASSLDSGAGTDTQYF. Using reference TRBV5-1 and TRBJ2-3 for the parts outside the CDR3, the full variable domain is KAGVTQTPRYLIKTRGQQVTLSCSPISGHRSVSWYQQTPGQGLQFLFEYFSETQRNKGNFPGRFSGRQFSNSRSEMNVSTLELGDSALYLCASSLDSGAGTDTQYFGPGTRLTVL.